The entry below gives a single TCR beta chain sequence along with its context. The germline V and J ends were trimmed by 6 bases and 6 bases, with 17 bases remaining between them. CDR1 and CDR2 (germline): SQVTM, ANQGSEA. The CDR3 sequence is 13 residues long. The sample comes from a study of blood T cell repertoires in COVID-19. Study background: Samples came from the United States, Italy and Spain, spanning acute and convalescent COVID-19. Sources were T cells, B-cell-depleted T cells, or PBMCs; the material itself was cDNA or gDNA.

Per the original methods: Estimates of nucleated cell counts were drawn from the amplification of reference gene primers. Using immunoSEQ multiplex PCR, the repertoire was profiled, and TCRdb retains in-frame clones only, with some absent. The V and J calls and the clone size are those of that table, but D and trimming were determined from the DNA. The sample records around 300,000 clones, 86% being singletons. The sample taken for sequencing was peripheral blood. This clonotype originated in a woman in her 30s with active or convalescent COVID-19. The V and J genes are TRBV29-1 and TRBJ1-1, with no clear D. CDR3 nucleotide sequence: TGCAGCGTATTCCTGGCGGGTTACCCTGAAGCTTTCTTT. It yields the protein CSVFLAGYPEAFF.